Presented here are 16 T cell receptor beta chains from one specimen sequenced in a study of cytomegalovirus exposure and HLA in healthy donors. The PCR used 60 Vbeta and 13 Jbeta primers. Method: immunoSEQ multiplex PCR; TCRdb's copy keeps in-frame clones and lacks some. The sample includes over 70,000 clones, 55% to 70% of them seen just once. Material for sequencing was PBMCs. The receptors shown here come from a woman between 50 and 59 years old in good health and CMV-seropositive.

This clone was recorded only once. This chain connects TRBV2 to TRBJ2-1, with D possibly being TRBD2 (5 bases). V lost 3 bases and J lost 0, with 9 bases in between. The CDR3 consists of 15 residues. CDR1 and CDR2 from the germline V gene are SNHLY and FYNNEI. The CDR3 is CASSDGVTSYNEQFF. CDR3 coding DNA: TGTGCCAGCAGTGACGGGGTAACCTCCTACAATGAGCAGTTCTTC.

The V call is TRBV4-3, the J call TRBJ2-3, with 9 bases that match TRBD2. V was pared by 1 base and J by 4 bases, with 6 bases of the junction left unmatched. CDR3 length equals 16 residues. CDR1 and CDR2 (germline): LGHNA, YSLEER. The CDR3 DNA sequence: TGCGCCAGCAGCCAAGGGGCGGGGGGGCAATCAGATACGCAGTATTTT. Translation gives CASSQGAGGQSDTQYF.

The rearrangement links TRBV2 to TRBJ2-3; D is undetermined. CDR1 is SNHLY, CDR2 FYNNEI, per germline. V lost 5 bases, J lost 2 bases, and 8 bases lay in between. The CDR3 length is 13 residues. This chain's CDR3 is CASSQDYTDTQYF. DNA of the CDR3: TGTGCCAGCAGTCAGGATTACACAGATACGCAGTATTTT.

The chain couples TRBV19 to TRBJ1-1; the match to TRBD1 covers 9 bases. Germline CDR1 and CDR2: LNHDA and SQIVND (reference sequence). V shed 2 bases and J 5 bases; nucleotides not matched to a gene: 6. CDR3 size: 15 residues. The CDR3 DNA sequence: TGTGCCAGTAGTATATACACAGGGGGCAGGACTGAAGCTTTCTTT. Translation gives CASSIYTGGRTEAFF. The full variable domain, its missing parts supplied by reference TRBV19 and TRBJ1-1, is DGGITQSPKYLFRKEGQNVTLSCEQNLNHDAMYWYRQDPGQGLRLIYYSQIVNDFQKGDIAEGYSVSREKKESFPLTVTSAQKNPTAFYLCASSIYTGGRTEAFFGQGTRLTVV.

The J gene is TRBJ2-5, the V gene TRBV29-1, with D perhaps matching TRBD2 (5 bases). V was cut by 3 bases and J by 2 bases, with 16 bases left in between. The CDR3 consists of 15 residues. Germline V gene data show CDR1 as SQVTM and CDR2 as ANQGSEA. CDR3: CSVEDPSTGQETQYF. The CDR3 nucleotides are TGCAGCGTTGAGGACCCCTCTACGGGGCAAGAGACCCAGTACTTC.

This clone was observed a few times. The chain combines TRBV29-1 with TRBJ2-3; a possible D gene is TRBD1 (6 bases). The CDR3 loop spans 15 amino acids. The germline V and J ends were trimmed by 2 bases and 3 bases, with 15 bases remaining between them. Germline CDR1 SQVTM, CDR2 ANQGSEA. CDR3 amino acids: CSVETATQGTDTQYF. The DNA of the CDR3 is TGCAGCGTTGAAACAGCTACCCAGGGGACAGATACGCAGTATTTT.

As DNA, the CDR3 is TGCGCCAGCAGCTTGGGACTAAACAATGAGCAGTTCTTC. It translates to CASSLGLNNEQFF. The chain is built from TRBV5-1 and TRBJ2-1; maybe TRBD2 (5 bases). This CDR3 spans 13 amino acids. Germline V gives CDR1 SGHRS, CDR2 YFSETQ. Trimming cost V 0 bases and J 5 bases, with 6 bases left between them.

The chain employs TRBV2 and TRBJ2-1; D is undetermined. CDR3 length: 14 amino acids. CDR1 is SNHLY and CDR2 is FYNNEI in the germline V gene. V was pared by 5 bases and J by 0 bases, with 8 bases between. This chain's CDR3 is CASSHSDSYNEQFF. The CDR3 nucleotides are TGTGCCAGCAGTCACTCTGACTCCTACAATGAGCAGTTCTTC. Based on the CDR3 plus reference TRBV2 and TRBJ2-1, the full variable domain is EPEVTQTPSHQVTQMGQEVILRCVPISNHLYFYWYRQILGQKVEFLVSFYNNEISEKSEIFDDQFSVERPDGSNFTLKIRSTKLEDSAMYFCASSHSDSYNEQFFGPGTRLTVL.

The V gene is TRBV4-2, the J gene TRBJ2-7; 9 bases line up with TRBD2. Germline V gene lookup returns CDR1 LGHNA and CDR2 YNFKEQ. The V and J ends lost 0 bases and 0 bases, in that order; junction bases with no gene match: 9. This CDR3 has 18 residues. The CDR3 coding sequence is TGTGCCAGCAGCCAAGAAAAACTTGGCGGGGGGGCCTCCTACGAGCAGTACTTC. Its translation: CASSQEKLGGGASYEQYF.

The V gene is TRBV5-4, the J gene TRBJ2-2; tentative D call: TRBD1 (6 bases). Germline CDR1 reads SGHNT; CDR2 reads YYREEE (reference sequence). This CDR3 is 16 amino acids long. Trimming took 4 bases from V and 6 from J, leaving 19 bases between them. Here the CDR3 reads CASSMLQGIAPGELFF. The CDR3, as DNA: TGTGCCAGCAGCATGCTACAGGGTATAGCCCCCGGGGAGCTGTTTTTT.

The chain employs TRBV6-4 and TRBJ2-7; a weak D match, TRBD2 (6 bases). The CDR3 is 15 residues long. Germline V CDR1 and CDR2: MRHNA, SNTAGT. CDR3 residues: CAITPLEGLTYEQYF. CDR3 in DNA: TGTGCTATTACCCCATTGGAGGGGCTGACCTACGAGCAGTACTTC.

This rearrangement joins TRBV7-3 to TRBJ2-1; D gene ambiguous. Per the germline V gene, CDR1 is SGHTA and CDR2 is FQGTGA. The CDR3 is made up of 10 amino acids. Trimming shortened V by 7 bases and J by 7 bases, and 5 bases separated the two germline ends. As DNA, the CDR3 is TGTGCCAGCATTAAAAATGAGCAGTTCTTC. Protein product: CASIKNEQFF.

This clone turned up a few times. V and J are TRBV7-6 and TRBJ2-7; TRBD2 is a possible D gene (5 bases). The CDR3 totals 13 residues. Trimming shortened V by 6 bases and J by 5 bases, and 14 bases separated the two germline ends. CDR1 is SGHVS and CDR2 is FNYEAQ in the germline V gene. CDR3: CASSYSGSDEQYF. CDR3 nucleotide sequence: TGTGCCAGCAGTTACTCTGGGAGCGACGAGCAGTACTTC. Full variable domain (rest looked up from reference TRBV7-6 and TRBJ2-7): GAGVSQSPRYKVTKRGQDVALRCDPISGHVSLYWYRQALGQGPEFLTYFNYEAQQDKSGLPNDRFSAERPEGSISTLTIQRTEQRDSAMYRCASSYSGSDEQYFGPGTRLTVT.

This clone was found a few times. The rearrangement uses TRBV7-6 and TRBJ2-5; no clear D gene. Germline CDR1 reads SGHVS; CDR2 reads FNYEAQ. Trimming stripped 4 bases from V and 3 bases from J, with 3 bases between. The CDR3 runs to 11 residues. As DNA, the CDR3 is TGTGCCAGCAGCTCAGAAGAGACCCAGTACTTC. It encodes CASSSEETQYF.

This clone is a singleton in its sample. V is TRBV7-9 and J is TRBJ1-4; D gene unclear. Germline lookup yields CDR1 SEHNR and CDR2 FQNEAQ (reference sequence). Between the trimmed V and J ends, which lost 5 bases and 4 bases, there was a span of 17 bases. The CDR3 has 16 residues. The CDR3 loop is CASSRLLGRGNEKLFF. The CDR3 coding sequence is TGTGCCAGCAGCCGACTATTGGGTCGCGGTAATGAAAAACTGTTTTTT.

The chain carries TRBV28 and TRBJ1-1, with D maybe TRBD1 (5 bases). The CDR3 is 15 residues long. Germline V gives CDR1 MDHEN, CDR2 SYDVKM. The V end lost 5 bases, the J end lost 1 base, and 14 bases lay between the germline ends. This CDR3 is CASSIPPTGNTEAFF. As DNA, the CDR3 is TGTGCCAGCAGTATCCCTCCTACAGGGAACACTGAAGCTTTCTTT.